The 20 T cell receptor beta chains below come from one sample, sequenced in a study of monozygotic twins with cystic fibrosis. Repertoires were generated with immunoSEQ multiplex PCR, while TCRdb's copy carries only in-frame clones and drops some. The sample lists roughly 15,000 clones; 90% to 95% were seen once. Sequences were obtained from blood. Every receptor here comes from a girl aged 2-10 years with cystic fibrosis.

The chain is built from TRBV11-3 and TRBJ2-3; unclear D gene. This CDR3 contains 15 residues. Germline V lookup: CDR1 SGHNT, CDR2 YENEEA. Trimming stripped 0 bases from V and 7 bases from J, with 14 bases between. CDR3 amino acids: CASSLEVSDRNTQYF. The CDR3 DNA sequence: TGTGCCAGCAGCTTAGAGGTGTCGGACCGAAATACGCAGTATTTT.

The chain links TRBV2 to TRBJ2-2; the D is unclear. V was shortened by 8 bases and J by 3 bases, with 4 bases between the two germline ends. The V gene's germline CDR1 is SNHLY and CDR2 FYNNEI. CDR3 length: 11 amino acids. DNA of the CDR3: TGTGCCAGCCTGGACACCGGGGAGCTGTTTTTT. The encoded protein is CASLDTGELFF.

The chain is built from TRBV11-2 and TRBJ2-1; the D is unclear. Germline-derived CDR1 and CDR2 are SGHAT and FQNNGV. V was trimmed by 7 bases and J by 3 bases, leaving 19 bases between them. CDR3 length: 16 residues. The CDR3 protein is CASTLPHPGSYNEQFF. Written as DNA, the CDR3 is TGTGCCAGCACCCTACCCCATCCGGGTAGCTACAATGAGCAGTTCTTC.

This chain links TRBV5-4 with TRBJ2-7, with 8 bases matching TRBD1. There are 13 residues in the CDR3. Germline V gene sequence: CDR1 SGHNT, CDR2 YYREEE (reference sequence). J lost 2 bases, V lost 5 bases, and 3 bases had no gene match. CDR3 protein: CASSSDRAYEQYF. Here the CDR3 DNA reads TGTGCCAGCAGTTCGGACAGGGCCTACGAGCAGTACTTC.

This clone has more than one count but fewer than ten. V gene TRBV27 combines with J gene TRBJ1-2; a possible D gene is TRBD1 (5 bases). Between the trimmed V and J ends, which lost 6 bases and 8 bases, there was a span of 13 bases. Germline assignment: CDR1 MNHEY and CDR2 SMNVEV (reference sequence). This CDR3 has 12 residues. CDR3 region: CASSAGAGGYTF. The CDR3, as DNA: TGTGCCAGCAGCGCCGGGGCCGGAGGCTACACCTTC.

The rearrangement joins TRBV2 to TRBJ2-7; 8 bases agree with TRBD2. Germline V gene data show CDR1 as SNHLY and CDR2 as FYNNEI. The CDR3 contains 16 residues. Trimming at V came to 4 bases and at J to 2 bases, leaving 10 bases not matched to a gene. This CDR3 reads CASSVGGGRITYEQYF. CDR3 DNA sequence: TGTGCCAGCAGTGTGGGTGGCGGGAGGATAACCTACGAGCAGTACTTC.

The chain combines TRBV10-3 with TRBJ2-1, with a possible D match to TRBD2 (6 bases). This CDR3 is built from 15 residues. Germline CDR1 and CDR2: ENHRY and SYGVKD. Trimming shortened V by 4 bases and J by 7 bases, and 17 bases separated the two germline ends. CDR3 sequence (DNA): TGTGCCATCAGTGCAACTGGGACTTTGATGAATGAGCAGTTCTTC. Its protein is CAISATGTLMNEQFF.

The chain carries TRBV5-1 and TRBJ2-5; the D call may be TRBD1 or TRBD2 (5 bases each). Trimming left V 2 bases short and J 5 bases short, with 13 bases between. This CDR3 is 14 amino acids long. Germline CDR1 is SGHRS and CDR2 is YFSETQ. CDR3 bases: TGCGCCAGCAGCTTAGGGACCCCGCAGGAGACCCAGTACTTC. This gives the protein CASSLGTPQETQYF.

The CDR3: CAWSVKGEQNYGYTF. As DNA, the CDR3 is TGTGCCTGGAGTGTAAAGGGGGAACAAAACTATGGCTACACCTTC. The chain joins TRBV30 to TRBJ1-2, with a weak D call TRBD1 (6 bases). The V end lost 0 bases, the J end lost 2 bases, and 13 bases lay between the germline ends. In germline, CDR1 is GTSNPN, CDR2 SVGIG (reference sequence). The CDR3 has 15 amino acids.

The V gene is TRBV19, the J gene TRBJ2-4; D remains unclear. CDR3 length: 15 amino acids. Trimming left V 2 bases short and J 2 bases short, with 10 bases between. Looked up from germline, CDR1 is LNHDA and CDR2 is SQIVND (reference sequence). The CDR3 DNA is TGTGCCAGTAGTATAATGGCACAGACCAAAAACATTCAGTACTTC. Amino acid sequence: CASSIMAQTKNIQYF.

The rearrangement joins TRBV4-1 to TRBJ2-7; 9 bases align to TRBD2. Unmatched junction bases numbered 3, after V lost 6 bases and J lost 6 bases. CDR1 is MGHRA, CDR2 YSYEKL, per germline. The CDR3 is made up of 12 amino acids. The CDR3 DNA reads as TGCGCCAGCAGTTTTAGCGGGGGCGAGCAGTACTTC. This encodes CASSFSGGEQYF.

This rearrangement joins TRBV7-3 to TRBJ2-5; possibly TRBD2 for D (6 bases). Trimming pared 4 bases from V and 3 bases from J, leaving 9 bases between. Germline loops: CDR1 SGHTA, CDR2 FQGTGA. This CDR3 is 13 amino acids long. CDR3: CASSWGGEETQYF. CDR3 sequence (DNA): TGTGCCAGCAGCTGGGGCGGGGAAGAGACCCAGTACTTC.

The chain carries TRBV19 and TRBJ2-2, with TRBD1 matching 12 bases. V trimming: 6 bases; J trimming: 6 bases; junction bases outside the gene matches: 2. CDR1 is LNHDA, CDR2 SQIVND, per germline (reference sequence). The CDR3 length is 14 residues. CDR3 sequence (DNA): TGTGCCAGTAGCCGGGACAGGGGGCCCGGGGAGCTGTTTTTT. It codes for CASSRDRGPGELFF.

The chain carries TRBV11-3 and TRBJ2-3; 10 nucleotides line up with TRBD1. V gave up 1 base and J gave up 3 bases; unmatched junction bases: 1. CDR1 SGHNT and CDR2 YENEEA come from the germline V gene. The CDR3 consists of 15 residues. CDR3 in amino acids: CASSLGQGATDTQYF. CDR3 bases: TGTGCCAGCAGCTTAGGACAGGGGGCGACAGATACGCAGTATTTT.

The CDR3 sequence: CAIQGLDVYEQYF. The CDR3 coding sequence is TGTGCCATACAGGGCCTGGACGTCTACGAGCAGTACTTC. The chain is built from TRBV6-6 and TRBJ2-7; D may be TRBD1 (6 bases). V was clipped by 10 bases and J by 3 bases, with 16 bases between them. CDR1 is MNHNY, CDR2 SVGAGI, per germline (reference sequence). This CDR3 region has 13 residues.

This chain's CDR3 is CASSGRGRDEQFF. CDR3 bases: TGTGCCAGTAGTGGGCGGGGACGGGATGAGCAGTTCTTC. The V call is TRBV19, the J call TRBJ2-1; D is perhaps TRBD2 (6 bases). V lost 5 bases, J lost 8 bases, and 13 bases lay in between. There are 13 residues in the CDR3. From germline, CDR1 is LNHDA and CDR2 SQIVND (reference sequence). Drawing the rest from reference TRBV19 and TRBJ2-1, the complete variable domain is DGGITQSPKYLFRKEGQNVTLSCEQNLNHDAMYWYRQDPGQGLRLIYYSQIVNDFQKGDIAEGYSVSREKKESFPLTVTSAQKNPTAFYLCASSGRGRDEQFFGPGTRLTVL.

The chain is built from TRBV11-2 and TRBJ2-3; D is unresolved. The CDR3 runs 15 residues. Trimming removed 5 bases from V and 2 bases from J, with 14 bases in between. The V gene's germline CDR1 is SGHAT and CDR2 FQNNGV. The CDR3 DNA is TGTGCCAGCAGCCCAGGTCTTGTAGTCACAGATACGCAGTATTTT. Its protein product is CASSPGLVVTDTQYF.

The chain couples TRBV19 to TRBJ2-4; D not certain. Trimming pared 4 bases from V and 5 bases from J, leaving 12 bases between. Germline V lookup: CDR1 LNHDA, CDR2 SQIVND (reference sequence). This CDR3 spans 14 amino acids. DNA of the CDR3: TGTGCCAGTAGTACCCCCCCTACAGAAAACATTCAGTACTTC. This gives the protein CASSTPPTENIQYF.

V gene TRBV6-6 combines with J gene TRBJ1-1; the D is unclear. CDR1 MNHNY and CDR2 SVGAGI come from the germline V gene (reference sequence). The germline V and J ends were trimmed by 7 bases and 6 bases, with 9 bases remaining between them. The CDR3 is 11 amino acids. DNA of the CDR3: TGTGCCAGCATTAGCGGGCCTGAAGCTTTCTTT. Translating it yields CASISGPEAFF.

This chain connects TRBV5-5 to TRBJ2-5; TRBD1 matches 7 bases. The CDR3 consists of 14 residues. Germline V lookup: CDR1 SGHKS, CDR2 YYEKEE (reference sequence). With 6 bases clipped from V and 3 bases from J, the junction kept 8 bases outside the gene matches. CDR3 bases: TGTGCCAGCACCCCCATGACAGGGAAAGAGACCCAGTACTTC. Its translation is CASTPMTGKETQYF.